Here is one T cell receptor beta chain with its context. CDR1 and CDR2 from the germline V gene are SGHRS and YFSETQ. The CDR3 runs to 15 residues. Deletions cut 4 bases from V and 6 bases from J, with 16 bases between. Libraries were prepared by immunoSEQ multiplex PCR; TCRdb keeps only in-frame clonotypes and omits some of them. The data show 80,000 to 130,000 clones, almost 95% seen once. The data derive from a study of T cell changes during pregnancy in multiple sclerosis. Here the sequenced sample was peripheral blood, taken before pregnancy. The sequence came from a female donor with multiple sclerosis, enrolled in a pregnancy study. The chain employs TRBV5-1 and TRBJ2-2, with D perhaps matching TRBD2 (6 bases). CDR3 sequence reads: CASSDKTSYAGELFF. The CDR3 coding sequence is TGCGCCAGCAGCGACAAGACTAGTTACGCCGGGGAGCTGTTTTTT.